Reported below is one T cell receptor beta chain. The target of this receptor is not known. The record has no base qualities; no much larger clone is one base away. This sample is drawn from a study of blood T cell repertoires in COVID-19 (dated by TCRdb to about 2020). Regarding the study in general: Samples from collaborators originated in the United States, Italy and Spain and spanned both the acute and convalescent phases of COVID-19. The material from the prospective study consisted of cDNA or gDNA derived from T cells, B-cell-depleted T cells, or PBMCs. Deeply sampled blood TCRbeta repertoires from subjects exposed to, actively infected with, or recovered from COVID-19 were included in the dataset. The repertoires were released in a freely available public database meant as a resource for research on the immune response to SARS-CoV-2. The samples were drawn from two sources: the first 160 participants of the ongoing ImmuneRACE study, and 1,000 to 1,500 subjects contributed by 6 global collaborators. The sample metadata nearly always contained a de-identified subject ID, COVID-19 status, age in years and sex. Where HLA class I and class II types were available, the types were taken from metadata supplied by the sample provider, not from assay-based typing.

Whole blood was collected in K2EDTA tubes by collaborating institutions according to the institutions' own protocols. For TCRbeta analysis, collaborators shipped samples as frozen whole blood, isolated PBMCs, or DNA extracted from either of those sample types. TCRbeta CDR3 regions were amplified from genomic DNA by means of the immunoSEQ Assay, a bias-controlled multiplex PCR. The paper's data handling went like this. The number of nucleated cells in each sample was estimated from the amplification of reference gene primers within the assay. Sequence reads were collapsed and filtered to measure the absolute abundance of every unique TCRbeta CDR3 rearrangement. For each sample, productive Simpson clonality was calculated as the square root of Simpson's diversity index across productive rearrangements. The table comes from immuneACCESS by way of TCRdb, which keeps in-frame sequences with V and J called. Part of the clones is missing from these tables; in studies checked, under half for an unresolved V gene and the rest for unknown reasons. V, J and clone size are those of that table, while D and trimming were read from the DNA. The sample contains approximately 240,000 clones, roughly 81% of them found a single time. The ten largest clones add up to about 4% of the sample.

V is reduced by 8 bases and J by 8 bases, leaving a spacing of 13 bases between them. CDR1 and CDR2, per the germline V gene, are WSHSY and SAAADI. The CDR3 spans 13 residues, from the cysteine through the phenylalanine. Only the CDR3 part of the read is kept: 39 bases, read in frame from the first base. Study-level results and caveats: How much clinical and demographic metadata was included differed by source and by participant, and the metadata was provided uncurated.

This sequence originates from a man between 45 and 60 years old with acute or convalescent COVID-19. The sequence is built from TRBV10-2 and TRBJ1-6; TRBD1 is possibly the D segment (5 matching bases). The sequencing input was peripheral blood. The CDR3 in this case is CASLGGAHSPLHF. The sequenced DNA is TGCGCCAGCCTGGGGGGAGCTCATTCACCCCTCCACTTT.